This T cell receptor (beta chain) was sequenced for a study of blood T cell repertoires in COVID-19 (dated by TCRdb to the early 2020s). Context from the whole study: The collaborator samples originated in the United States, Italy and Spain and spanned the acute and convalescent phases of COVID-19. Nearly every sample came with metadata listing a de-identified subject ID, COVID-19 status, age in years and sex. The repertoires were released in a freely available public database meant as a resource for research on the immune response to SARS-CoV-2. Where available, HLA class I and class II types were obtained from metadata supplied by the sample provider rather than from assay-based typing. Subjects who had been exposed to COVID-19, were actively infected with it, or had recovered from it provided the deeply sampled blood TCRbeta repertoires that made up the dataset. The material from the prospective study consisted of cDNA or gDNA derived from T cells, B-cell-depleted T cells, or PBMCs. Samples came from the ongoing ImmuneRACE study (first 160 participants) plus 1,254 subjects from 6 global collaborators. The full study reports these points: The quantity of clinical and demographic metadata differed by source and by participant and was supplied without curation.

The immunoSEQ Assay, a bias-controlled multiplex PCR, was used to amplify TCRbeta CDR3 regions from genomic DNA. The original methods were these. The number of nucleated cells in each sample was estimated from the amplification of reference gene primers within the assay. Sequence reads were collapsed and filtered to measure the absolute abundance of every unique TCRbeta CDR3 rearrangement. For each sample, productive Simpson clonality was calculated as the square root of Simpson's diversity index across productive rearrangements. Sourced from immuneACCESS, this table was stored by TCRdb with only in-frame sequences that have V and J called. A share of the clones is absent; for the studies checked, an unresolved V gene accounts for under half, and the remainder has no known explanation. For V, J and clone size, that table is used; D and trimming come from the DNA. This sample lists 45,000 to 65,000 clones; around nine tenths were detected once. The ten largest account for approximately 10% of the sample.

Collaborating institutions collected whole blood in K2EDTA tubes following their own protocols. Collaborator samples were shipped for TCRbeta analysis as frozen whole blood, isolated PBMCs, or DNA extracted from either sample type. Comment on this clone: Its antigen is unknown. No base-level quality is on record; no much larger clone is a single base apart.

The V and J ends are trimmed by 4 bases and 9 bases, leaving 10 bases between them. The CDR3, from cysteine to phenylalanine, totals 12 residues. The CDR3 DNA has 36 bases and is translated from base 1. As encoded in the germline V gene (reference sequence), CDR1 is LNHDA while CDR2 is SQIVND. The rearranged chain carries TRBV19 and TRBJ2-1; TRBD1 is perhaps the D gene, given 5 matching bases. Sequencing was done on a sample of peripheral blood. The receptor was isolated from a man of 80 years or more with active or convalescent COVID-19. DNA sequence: TGTGCCAGTAGTACGCAGGGCAGTGAGCAGTTCTTC. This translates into CASSTQGSEQFF.